The rows below give T cell receptor beta chains drawn from one sample of a study of T cell responses to AZD1222 COVID-19 vaccine. Sequencing used immunoSEQ multiplex PCR; TCRdb keeps in-frame clones, though not all of them. The sample includes 240,000 or so clones, about 92% seen only once; the top ten take 0.55%. The specimen was peripheral blood, collected on day 0 of AZD1222 vaccination. Source of these receptors: an adult in good health. Each CDR3 is given with its conserved first and last residue.

J gene	V gene	CDR3 protein
TRBJ2-5	TRBV5-4	CASSTRGGEATQYF
TRBJ2-1	TRBV5-5	CASSSRISLEDEQFF
TRBJ2-1	TRBV24-1	CATSDLPWTGDNEQFF
TRBJ1-5	TRBV28	CASVARGKRDQPQHF
TRBJ2-5	TRBV7-9	CASSRELADQETQYF
TRBJ1-5	TRBV5-1	CASSPGGTDNQPQHF
TRBJ1-2	TRBV30	CAWGGPTRGYTF
TRBJ2-5	TRBV10-2	CASTPDKTQYF
TRBJ2-3	TRBV18	CASSPNQRGTDTQYF
TRBJ2-7	TRBV11-2	CASRFSGRGQTYEQYF
TRBJ1-6	TRBV7-3	CASSLQVGGSPLHF
TRBJ2-5	TRBV3-1/TRBV3-2	CASSHREGETQYF
TRBJ2-3	TRBV4-3	CASSQDIGGTRSNTQYF
TRBJ2-7	TRBV7-9	CASSSSGNPYEQYF
TRBJ2-1	TRBV4-3	CASSQLAGSSYNEQFF
TRBJ1-5	TRBV2	CASSEQPTSNQPQHF
TRBJ2-3	TRBV29-1	CSVAVLPRSADTQYF
TRBJ2-7	TRBV6-2/TRBV6-3	CASSPRATYEQYF
TRBJ2-2	TRBV5-1	CASSLDGFGSGDTGELFF
TRBJ1-1	TRBV5-1	CATSPATNTEAFF
TRBJ1-4	TRBV27	CASSSSWAAINEKLFF
TRBJ2-5	TRBV3-1/TRBV3-2	CASSQEPGGYGETQYF
TRBJ1-2	TRBV6-1	CASSEVRQGREHTF
TRBJ2-1	TRBV18	CASSPLAGGNHEQFF
TRBJ1-2	TRBV11-2	CASSLGHTRPNYGYTF
TRBJ1-5	TRBV29-1	CSVPPPRGQSGNQPQHF
TRBJ2-2	TRBV7-3	CASSSQGAGELFF
TRBJ1-1	TRBV11-2	CASSLALLNTEAFF
TRBJ2-7	TRBV5-1	CASSSGQSREQYF
TRBJ1-2	TRBV12-3/TRBV12-4	CAPGGAGYGYTF
TRBJ2-3	TRBV15	CATSARLLRGTDTQYF
TRBJ2-3	TRBV5-4	CASSRTSGGTDTQYF
TRBJ2-3	TRBV30	CAWSVARPGTQYF
TRBJ2-2	TRBV2	CASTYSGELFF
TRBJ2-2	TRBV9	CASSVNLAGGNTGELFF
TRBJ1-1	TRBV6-5	CASRKAVGVNTEAFF
TRBJ1-6	TRBV19	CASSMGGGDNSPLHF
TRBJ1-2	TRBV20-1	CSASGGGYGYTF
TRBJ2-7	TRBV5-4	CASSQFGGKGEQYF
TRBJ1-6	TRBV28	CATRDFLPGSYNSPLHF
TRBJ1-1	TRBV27	CASSPSGPGTEAFF
TRBJ2-7	TRBV3-1/TRBV3-2	CASSSGSSEQYF
TRBJ2-1	TRBV2	CASSGAQEQFF
TRBJ1-1	TRBV28	CASSDPGQGHTEAFF
TRBJ2-7	TRBV28	CASRRGQAYEQYF
TRBJ1-1	TRBV19	CASSRGVNTEAFF
TRBJ2-5	TRBV11-2	CASSFTGQETQYF
TRBJ2-5	TRBV3-1/TRBV3-2	CASSQDTLAVQETQYF
TRBJ1-1	TRBV6-5	CASKPANLNTEAFF
TRBJ2-5	TRBV5-4	CASSPRRGGETQYF
TRBJ2-1	TRBV7-2	CASSLSGSSSYNEQFF